Below, 3 T cell receptor beta chains from the same sample are listed, as sequenced in a study of Ad26.COV2.S vaccination and SARS-CoV-2 variants. The treatment was: around 19 received Ad26.COV2.S at low or high dose, single or two shots; about five received placebo; per-sample allocation not given. The study sampled participants on day 63 after the first vaccine or placebo injection. Only in-frame clones appear in the TCRdb table, and some are missing; sequencing was by immunoSEQ multiplex PCR. The data hold 350,000 to 450,000 clones, with around 86% observed a single time. The specimen was peripheral blood, collected in a trial of Ad26.COV2.S vaccine versus placebo. Every receptor here comes from a person between 18 and 65 years old who received the Ad26.COV2.S COVID-19 vaccine or a placebo.

V is TRBV7-3 and J is TRBJ2-7; 10 bases fit TRBD1. Germline V gene sequence: CDR1 SGHTA, CDR2 FQGTGA. CDR3 size: 16 residues. V lost 4 bases, J lost 3 bases, and 9 bases stayed unmatched. The CDR3 DNA follows: TGTGCCAGCAGCTGGATCCGGGACAGGGGCATCTACGAGCAGTACTTC. Its protein is CASSWIRDRGIYEQYF.

The gene calls are TRBV3-1 (or the pseudogene TRBV3-2) and TRBJ2-7; D gene unclear. Germline CDR1 LGHDT, CDR2 YNNKEL (reference sequence). The CDR3 extends over 11 amino acids. V shed 1 base and J shed 6 bases, with 4 bases lying between them. CDR3 sequence: CASSQGVEQYF. The DNA of the CDR3 is TGTGCCAGCAGCCAAGGCGTCGAGCAGTACTTC.

The chain joins TRBV3-1 (or the pseudogene TRBV3-2) to TRBJ1-2, with D tentatively TRBD1 (6 bases). Germline CDR1 and CDR2: LGHDT and YNNKEL (reference sequence). Trimming pared 5 bases from V and 7 bases from J, leaving 17 bases between. The CDR3 extends over 14 amino acids. The DNA of the CDR3 is TGTGCCAGCAGCTCAGACAGGCAACGCGGTGGCTACACCTTC. This sequence encodes CASSSDRQRGGYTF.